The T cell receptor (beta chain) under discussion was sequenced for a study of shared clonotypes between healthy human individuals. The naive CD8 fraction comprised CD45RO-negative cells positively selected for CCR7 and excluded terminally differentiated effector memory CD45RA+ cells. Germline CDR1 reads MDHEN; CDR2 reads SYDVKM. The junction had 6 bases not matched to a gene; V was cut back by 2 bases and J by 2 bases. The CDR3 consists of 17 residues. Per sorted-subset replicate PCR, input was around 200 ng DNA, representing roughly 29,000 T cell genomes. In the authors' workflow: Filtering of immunoSEQ junctional sequences could not match full-length read filtering. The data were produced by immunoSEQ multiplex PCR, yet TCRdb's version contains in-frame clones alone and is incomplete. From that table come the V and J calls and clone size; the DNA was used to work out D and trimming. The table shows millions of clones, with about 95% occurring only once.

J is TRBJ2-1 and V is TRBV28; 10 bases match TRBD2. Sequencing input: naive CD8+ T cells sorted from blood. The receptor's source is a man aged 18 to 29 in good health. The CDR3 DNA follows: TGTGCCAGCAGTTTAAGCGGGGGGGCCTGGGCCTACAATGAGCAGTTCTTC. This sequence encodes CASSLSGGAWAYNEQFF.